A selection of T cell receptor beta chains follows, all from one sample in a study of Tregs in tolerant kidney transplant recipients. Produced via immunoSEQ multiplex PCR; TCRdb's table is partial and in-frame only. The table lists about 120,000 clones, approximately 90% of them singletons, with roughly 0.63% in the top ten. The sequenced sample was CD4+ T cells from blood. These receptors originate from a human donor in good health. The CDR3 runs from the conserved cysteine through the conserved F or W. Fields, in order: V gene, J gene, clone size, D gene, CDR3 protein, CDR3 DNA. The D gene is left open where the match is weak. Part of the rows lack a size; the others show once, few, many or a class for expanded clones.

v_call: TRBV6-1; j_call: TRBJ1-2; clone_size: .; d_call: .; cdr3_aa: CASSQDRHGYTF; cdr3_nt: TGTGCCAGCAGTCAGGACAGACATGGCTACACCTTC
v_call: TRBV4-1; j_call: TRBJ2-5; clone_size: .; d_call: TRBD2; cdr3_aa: CASSQGVLAGEKTQYF; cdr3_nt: TGCGCCAGCAGCCAAGGAGTCTTAGCGGGGGAAAAGACCCAGTACTTC
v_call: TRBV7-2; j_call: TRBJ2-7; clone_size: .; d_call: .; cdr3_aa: CASSFAPGRSYEQYF; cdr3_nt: TGTGCCAGCAGCTTTGCTCCGGGACGATCCTACGAGCAGTACTTC
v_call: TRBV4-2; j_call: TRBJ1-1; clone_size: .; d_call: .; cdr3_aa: CASSPGDQGRIPEAFF; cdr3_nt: TGTGCCAGCAGCCCTGGGGATCAGGGGCGGATTCCCGAAGCTTTCTTT
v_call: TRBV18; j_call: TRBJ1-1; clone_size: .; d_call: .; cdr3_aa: CASSRRGSTMNTEAFF; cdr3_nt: TGTGCCAGCTCACGACGGGGAAGTACTATGAACACTGAAGCTTTCTTT
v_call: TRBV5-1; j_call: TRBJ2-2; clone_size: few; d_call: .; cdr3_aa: CASSSDGNTGELFF; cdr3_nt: TGCGCCAGCAGTTCGGACGGGAACACCGGGGAGCTGTTTTTT
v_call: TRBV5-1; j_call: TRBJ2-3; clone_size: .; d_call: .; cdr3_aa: CASSPLLSTDTQYF; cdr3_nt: TGCGCCAGCAGCCCGCTCTTGAGCACAGATACGCAGTATTTT
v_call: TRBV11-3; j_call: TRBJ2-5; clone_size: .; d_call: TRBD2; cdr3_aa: CASSSQGSGTKETQYF; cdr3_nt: TGTGCCAGCAGCTCCCAGGGTAGCGGGACAAAAGAGACCCAGTACTTC
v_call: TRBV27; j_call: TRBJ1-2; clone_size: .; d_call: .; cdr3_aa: CASSFGQGDYGYTF; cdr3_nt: TGTGCCAGCAGTTTCGGGCAGGGTGACTATGGCTACACCTTC
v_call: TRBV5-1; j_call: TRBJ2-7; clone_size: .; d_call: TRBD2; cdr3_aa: CASSLGGGPDEQYF; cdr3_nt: TGCGCCAGCAGCTTGGGGGGAGGGCCCGACGAGCAGTACTTC
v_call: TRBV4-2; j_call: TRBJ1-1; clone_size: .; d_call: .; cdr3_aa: CASSQGVGAGTEAFF; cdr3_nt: TGTGCCAGCAGCCAAGGTGTAGGGGCAGGGACTGAAGCTTTCTTT
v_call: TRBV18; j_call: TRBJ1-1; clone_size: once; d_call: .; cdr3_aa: CASSPPGNTEAFF; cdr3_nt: TGTGCCAGCTCACCACCGGGGAACACTGAAGCTTTCTTT
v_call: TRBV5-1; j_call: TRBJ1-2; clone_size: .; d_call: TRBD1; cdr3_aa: CASSLGTGDYGYTF; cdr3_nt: TGCGCCAGCAGCTTGGGGACAGGCGACTATGGCTACACCTTC
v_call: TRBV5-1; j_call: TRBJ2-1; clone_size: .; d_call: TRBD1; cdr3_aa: CASSLAGQLNEQFF; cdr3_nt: TGCGCCAGCAGCTTGGCGGGACAGCTCAATGAGCAGTTCTTC
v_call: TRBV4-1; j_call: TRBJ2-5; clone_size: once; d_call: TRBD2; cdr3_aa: CASSQVAGQETQYF; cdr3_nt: TGCGCCAGCAGCCAAGTAGCGGGCCAAGAGACCCAGTACTTC
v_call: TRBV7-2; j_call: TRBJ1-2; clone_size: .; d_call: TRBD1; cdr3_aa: CASSADRGSNYGYTF; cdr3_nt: TGTGCCAGCAGCGCCGACAGGGGCAGTAACTATGGCTACACCTTC
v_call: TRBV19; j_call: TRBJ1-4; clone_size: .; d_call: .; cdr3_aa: CASSIGQFANEKLFF; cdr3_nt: TGTGCCAGTAGCATAGGACAGTTCGCTAATGAAAAACTGTTTTTT
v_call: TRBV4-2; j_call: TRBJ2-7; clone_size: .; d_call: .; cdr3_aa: CASSQGQSGAMYEQYF; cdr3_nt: TGTGCCAGCAGCCAAGGTCAAAGTGGGGCAATGTACGAGCAGTACTTC
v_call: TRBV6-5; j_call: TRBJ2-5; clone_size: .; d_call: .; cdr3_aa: CASSYSRGKETQYF; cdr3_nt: TGTGCCAGCAGTTACTCGAGAGGGAAAGAGACCCAGTACTTC
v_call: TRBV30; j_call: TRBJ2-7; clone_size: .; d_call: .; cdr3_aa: CAWSPLRGDSYEQYF; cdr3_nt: TGTGCCTGGAGTCCCCTTCGCGGGGATTCCTACGAGCAGTACTTC
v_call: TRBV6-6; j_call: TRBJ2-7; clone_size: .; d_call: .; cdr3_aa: CASRTTGVGGEQYF; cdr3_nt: TGTGCCAGCAGAACAACAGGGGTTGGGGGGGAGCAGTACTTC
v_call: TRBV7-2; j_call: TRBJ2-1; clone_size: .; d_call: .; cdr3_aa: CASSLQLYNEQFF; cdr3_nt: TGTGCCAGCAGCTTACAACTGTACAATGAGCAGTTCTTC
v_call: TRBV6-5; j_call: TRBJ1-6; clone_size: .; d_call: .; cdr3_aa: CASTTAGPRSPLHF; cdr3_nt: TGTGCCAGCACCACGGCAGGGCCCCGATCACCCCTCCACTTT
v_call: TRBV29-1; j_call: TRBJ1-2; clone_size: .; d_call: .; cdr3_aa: CSVEQVYGYTF; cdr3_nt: TGCAGCGTTGAACAGGTCTATGGCTACACCTTC
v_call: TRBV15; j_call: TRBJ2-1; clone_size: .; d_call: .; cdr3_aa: CATSRELGASRLFF; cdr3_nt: TGTGCCACCAGCAGAGAGTTGGGCGCCTCCCGGTTGTTCTTC
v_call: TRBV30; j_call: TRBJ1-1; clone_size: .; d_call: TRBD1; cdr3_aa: CAWSTFTGANTEAFF; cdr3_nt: TGTGCCTGGAGTACTTTTACAGGGGCGAACACTGAAGCTTTCTTT
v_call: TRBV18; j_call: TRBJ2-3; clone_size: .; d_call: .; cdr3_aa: CASSPWQGLATDTQYF; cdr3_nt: TGTGCCAGCTCACCTTGGCAGGGTCTAGCCACAGATACGCAGTATTTT
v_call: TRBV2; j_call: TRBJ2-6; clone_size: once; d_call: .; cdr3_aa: CASKASGANVLTF; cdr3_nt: TGTGCCAGCAAGGCTTCTGGGGCCAACGTCCTGACTTTC
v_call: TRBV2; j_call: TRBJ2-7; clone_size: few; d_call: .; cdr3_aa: CASRATPSSYEQYF; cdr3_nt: TGTGCCAGCAGGGCCACTCCTAGCTCCTACGAGCAGTACTTC
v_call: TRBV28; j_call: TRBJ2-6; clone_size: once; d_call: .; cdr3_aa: CASTSMGRGPPGANVLTF; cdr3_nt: TGTGCCAGCACCTCCATGGGCAGGGGACCCCCTGGGGCCAACGTCCTGACTTTC
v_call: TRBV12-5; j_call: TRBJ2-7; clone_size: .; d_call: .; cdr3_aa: CASGSRQTLDSYEQYF; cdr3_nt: TGTGCTAGTGGTTCCCGACAGACCTTGGACTCCTACGAGCAGTACTTC
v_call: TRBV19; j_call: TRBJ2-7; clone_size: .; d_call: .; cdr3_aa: CASSLLDRSDEQYF; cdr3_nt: TGTGCCAGTAGCCTACTGGACCGATCGGACGAGCAGTACTTC
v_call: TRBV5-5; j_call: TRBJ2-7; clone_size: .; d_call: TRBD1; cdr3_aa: CASSRGQGMIGPYEQYF; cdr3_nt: TGTGCCAGCAGCAGAGGACAGGGAATGATAGGACCCTACGAGCAGTACTTC
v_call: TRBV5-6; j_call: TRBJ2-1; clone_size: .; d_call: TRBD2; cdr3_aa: CASSPGLAGYNEQFF; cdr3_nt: TGTGCCAGCAGCCCTGGACTAGCGGGCTACAATGAGCAGTTCTTC
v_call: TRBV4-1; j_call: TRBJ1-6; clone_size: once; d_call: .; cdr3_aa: CASSRGSYNSPLHF; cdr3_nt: TGCGCCAGCAGCCGGGGCAGCTATAATTCACCCCTCCACTTT
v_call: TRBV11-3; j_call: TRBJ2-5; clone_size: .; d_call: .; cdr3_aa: CASSHREYETQYF; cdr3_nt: TGTGCCAGCAGCCACAGGGAGTACGAGACCCAGTACTTC
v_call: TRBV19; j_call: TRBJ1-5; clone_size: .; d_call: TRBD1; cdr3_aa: CASSVGTAYQPQHF; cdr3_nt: TGTGCCAGTAGTGTAGGGACAGCGTATCAGCCCCAGCATTTT
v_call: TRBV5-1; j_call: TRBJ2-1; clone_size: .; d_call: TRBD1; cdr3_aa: CASSWGQTQFF; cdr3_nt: TGCGCCAGCAGCTGGGGACAGACGCAGTTCTTC
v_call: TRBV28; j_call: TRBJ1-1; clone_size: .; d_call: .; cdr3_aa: CASSLPQTFEAFF; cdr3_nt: TGTGCCAGCAGTTTACCACAGACCTTTGAAGCTTTCTTT
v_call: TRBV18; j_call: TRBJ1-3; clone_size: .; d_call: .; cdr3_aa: CASSPSVSGDSGNTIYF; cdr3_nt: TGTGCCAGCTCACCTAGTGTATCGGGGGACTCTGGAAACACCATATATTTT
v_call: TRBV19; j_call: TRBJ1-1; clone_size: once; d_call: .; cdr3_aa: CASRPRPARPEAFF; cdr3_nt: TGTGCCAGTAGACCCAGGCCCGCGCGCCCTGAAGCTTTCTTT
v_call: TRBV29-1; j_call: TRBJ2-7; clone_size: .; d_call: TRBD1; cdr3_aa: CSVDVTGTGDEQYF; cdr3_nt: TGCAGCGTTGACGTAACCGGGACAGGGGACGAGCAGTACTTC
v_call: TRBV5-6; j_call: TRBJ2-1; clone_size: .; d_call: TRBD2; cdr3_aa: CASSLHDGGRAEQFF; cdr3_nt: TGTGCCAGCAGCTTGCACGACGGTGGGAGGGCTGAGCAGTTCTTC
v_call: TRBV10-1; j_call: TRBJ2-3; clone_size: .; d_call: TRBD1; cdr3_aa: CASSSGGAGADTQYF; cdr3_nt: TGCGCCAGCAGTTCAGGGGGCGCGGGCGCAGATACGCAGTATTTT
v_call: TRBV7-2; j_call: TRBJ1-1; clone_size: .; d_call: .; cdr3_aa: CASSSFGVSTEAFF; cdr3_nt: TGTGCCAGCAGCTCGTTCGGGGTCAGCACTGAAGCTTTCTTT
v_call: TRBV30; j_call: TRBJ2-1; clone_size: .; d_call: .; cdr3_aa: CAWSVLPDNEQFF; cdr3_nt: TGTGCCTGGAGTGTACTTCCCGACAATGAGCAGTTCTTC